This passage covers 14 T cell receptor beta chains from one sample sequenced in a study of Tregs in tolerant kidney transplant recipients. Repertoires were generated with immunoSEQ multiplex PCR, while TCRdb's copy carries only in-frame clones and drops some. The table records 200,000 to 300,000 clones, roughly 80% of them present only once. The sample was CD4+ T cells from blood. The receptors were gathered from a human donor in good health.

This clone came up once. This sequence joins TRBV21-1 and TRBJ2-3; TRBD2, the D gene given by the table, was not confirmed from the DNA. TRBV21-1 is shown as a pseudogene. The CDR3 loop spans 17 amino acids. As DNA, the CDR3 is TGTGCCAGCAGCCCACAAGCCCTAGCGGGAGACACAGATACGCAGTATTTT. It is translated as CASSPQALAGDTDTQYF.

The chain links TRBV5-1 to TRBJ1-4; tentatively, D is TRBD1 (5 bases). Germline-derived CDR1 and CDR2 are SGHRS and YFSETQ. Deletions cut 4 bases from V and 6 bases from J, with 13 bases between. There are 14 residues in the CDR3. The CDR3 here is CASSPAGADEKLFF. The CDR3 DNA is TGCGCCAGCAGCCCAGCCGGGGCGGATGAAAAACTGTTTTTT.

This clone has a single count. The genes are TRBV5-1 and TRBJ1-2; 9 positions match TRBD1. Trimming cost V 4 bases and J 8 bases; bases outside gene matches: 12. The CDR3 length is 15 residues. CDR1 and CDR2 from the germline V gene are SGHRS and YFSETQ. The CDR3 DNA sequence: TGCGCCAGCAGCCCAACCCCTGGACAGGGGAGCGGCTACACCTTC. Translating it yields CASSPTPGQGSGYTF.

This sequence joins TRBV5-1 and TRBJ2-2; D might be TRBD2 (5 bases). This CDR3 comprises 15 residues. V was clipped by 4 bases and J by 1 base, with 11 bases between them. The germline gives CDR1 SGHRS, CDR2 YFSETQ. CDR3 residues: CASSPRTGNTGELFF. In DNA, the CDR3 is TGCGCCAGCAGCCCCCGGACTGGGAACACCGGGGAGCTGTTTTTT.

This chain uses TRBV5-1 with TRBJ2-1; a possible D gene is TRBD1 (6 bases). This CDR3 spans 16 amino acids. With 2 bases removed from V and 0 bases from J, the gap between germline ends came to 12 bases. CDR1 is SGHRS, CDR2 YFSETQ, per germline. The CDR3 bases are TGCGCCAGCAGCTTCCTCGGCAGGGGCTCCTACAATGAGCAGTTCTTC. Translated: CASSFLGRGSYNEQFF.

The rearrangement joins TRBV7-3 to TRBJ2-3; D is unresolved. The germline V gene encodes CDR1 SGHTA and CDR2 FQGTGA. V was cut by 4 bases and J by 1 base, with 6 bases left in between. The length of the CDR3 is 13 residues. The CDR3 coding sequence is TGTGCCAGCAGCTCCCAGGGCACAGATACGCAGTATTTT. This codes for CASSSQGTDTQYF.

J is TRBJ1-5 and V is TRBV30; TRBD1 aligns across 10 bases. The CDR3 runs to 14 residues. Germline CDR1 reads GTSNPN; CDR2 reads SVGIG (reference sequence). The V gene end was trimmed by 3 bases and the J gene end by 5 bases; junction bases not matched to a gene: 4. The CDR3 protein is CAWSDRGRDQPQHF. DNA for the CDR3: TGTGCCTGGAGCGACAGGGGGCGAGATCAGCCCCAGCATTTT.

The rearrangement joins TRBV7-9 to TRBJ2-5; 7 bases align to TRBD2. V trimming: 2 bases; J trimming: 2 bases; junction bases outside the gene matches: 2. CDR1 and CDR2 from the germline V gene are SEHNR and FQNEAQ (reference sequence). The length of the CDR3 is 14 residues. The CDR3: CASSLLAEQETQYF. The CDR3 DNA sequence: TGTGCCAGCAGCTTACTAGCGGAACAAGAGACCCAGTACTTC.

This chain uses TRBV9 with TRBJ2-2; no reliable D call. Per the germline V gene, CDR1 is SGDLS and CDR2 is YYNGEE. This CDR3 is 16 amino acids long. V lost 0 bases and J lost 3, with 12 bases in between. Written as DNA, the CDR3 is TGTGCCAGCAGCGTAGCCGGATTCATCTACACCGGGGAGCTGTTTTTT. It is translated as CASSVAGFIYTGELFF.

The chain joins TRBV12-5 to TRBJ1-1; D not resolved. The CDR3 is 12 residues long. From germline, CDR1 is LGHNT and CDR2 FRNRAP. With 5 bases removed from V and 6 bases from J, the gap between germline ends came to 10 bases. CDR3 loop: CASGPPRAEAFF. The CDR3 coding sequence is TGTGCTAGTGGTCCGCCGAGGGCTGAAGCTTTCTTT.

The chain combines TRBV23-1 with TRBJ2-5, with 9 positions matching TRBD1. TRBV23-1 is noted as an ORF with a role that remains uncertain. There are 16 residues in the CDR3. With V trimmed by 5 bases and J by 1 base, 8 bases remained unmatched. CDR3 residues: CASSFSGQGPQETQYF. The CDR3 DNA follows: TGCGCCAGCAGTTTCTCGGGACAGGGACCCCAAGAGACCCAGTACTTC.

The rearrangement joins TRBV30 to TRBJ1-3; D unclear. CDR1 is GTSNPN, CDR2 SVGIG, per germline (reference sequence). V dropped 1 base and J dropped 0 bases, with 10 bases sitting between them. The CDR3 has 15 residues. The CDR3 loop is CAWSGWEFSGNTIYF. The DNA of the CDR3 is TGTGCCTGGAGTGGATGGGAGTTCTCTGGAAACACCATATATTTT.

CDR3 DNA: TGTGCCAGCAGCAAAGTAGGCGGGGGAAACTACGAGCAGTACTTC. This gives the protein CASSKVGGGNYEQYF. This chain joins TRBV7-2 and TRBJ2-7, with 7 bases fitting TRBD2. Germline CDR1 reads SGHTA; CDR2 reads FQGNSA. V gave up 5 bases and J gave up 3 bases; unmatched junction bases: 10. The CDR3 covers 15 residues.

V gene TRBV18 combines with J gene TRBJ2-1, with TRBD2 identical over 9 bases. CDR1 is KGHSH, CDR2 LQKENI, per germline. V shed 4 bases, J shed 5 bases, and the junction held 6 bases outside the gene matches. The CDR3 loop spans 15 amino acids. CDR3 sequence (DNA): TGTGCCAGCTCACTTGTAGCGGGAGCTGACAATGAGCAGTTCTTC. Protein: CASSLVAGADNEQFF.